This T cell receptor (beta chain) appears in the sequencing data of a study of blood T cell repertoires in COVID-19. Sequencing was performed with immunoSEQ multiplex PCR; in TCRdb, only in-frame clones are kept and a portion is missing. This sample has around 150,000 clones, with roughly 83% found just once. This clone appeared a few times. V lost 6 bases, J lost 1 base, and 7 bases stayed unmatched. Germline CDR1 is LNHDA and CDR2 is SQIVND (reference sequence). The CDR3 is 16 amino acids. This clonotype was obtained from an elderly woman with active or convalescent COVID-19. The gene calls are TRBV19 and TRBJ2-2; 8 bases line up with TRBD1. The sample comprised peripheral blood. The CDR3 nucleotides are TGTGCCAGTAGCCCTCGAGGGACAGGGAACACCGGGGAGCTGTTTTTT. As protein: CASSPRGTGNTGELFF.